Here is one T cell receptor beta chain with its context. Its matching antigen is unknown. Libraries were prepared by immunoSEQ multiplex PCR; TCRdb keeps only in-frame clonotypes and omits some of them. The data show about 33,000 clones, around 80% seen once. Exclusion applied to patients with autoimmune disease history or systemic immunosuppression. The data are from a study of OX40 agonist ivuxolimab in advanced cancers. Findings of the study overall: At doses 0.1 to 3.0 mg/kg, CD4+ and CD8+ clones expanded.

CDR1 is MGHRA, CDR2 YSYEKL, per germline. CDR3 length equals 16 residues. V was pared by 2 bases and J by 9 bases, with 17 bases between. The sample was CD4+ or CD8+ T cells sorted from blood, taken in a trial of the OX40 agonist ivuxolimab. This chain uses TRBV4-1 with TRBJ1-6, with D perhaps matching TRBD1 (5 bases). This TCR was sampled from an adult with an advanced solid tumor such as melanoma, head and neck, liver or kidney cancer. The CDR3 DNA reads as TGCGCCAGCAGCCAATCTCCGGGACCAGAGACTTCACCCCTCCACTTT. It specifies CASSQSPGPETSPLHF.